This TCR beta chain was captured in a study of glioma-infiltrating T cells after dendritic cell vaccination. About the research overall: Samples are from glioblastoma patients in Phase I and II dendritic cell vaccine trials.

Amplification used 60 V beta primers and 13 J beta primers. The data were produced by immunoSEQ multiplex PCR, yet TCRdb's version contains in-frame clones alone and is incomplete. Among roughly 70,000 clones, over 75% were seen once, and the ten largest hold 2.1%. The table lists this clone with a few counts. The CDR3 has 19 amino acids. The germline V and J ends were trimmed by 2 bases and 0 bases, with 20 bases remaining between them. Germline V lookup: CDR1 MRHNA, CDR2 SNTAGT. Material: blood, obtained before dendritic cell vaccination. This chain connects TRBV6-4 to TRBJ1-3; D is unclear. The receptor was isolated from a human donor with glioblastoma. DNA of the CDR3: TGTGCCAGCAGTGACCCTTCCCTAGAGCCCTGCTTCTCTGGAAACACCATATATTTT. It yields the protein CASSDPSLEPCFSGNTIYF.